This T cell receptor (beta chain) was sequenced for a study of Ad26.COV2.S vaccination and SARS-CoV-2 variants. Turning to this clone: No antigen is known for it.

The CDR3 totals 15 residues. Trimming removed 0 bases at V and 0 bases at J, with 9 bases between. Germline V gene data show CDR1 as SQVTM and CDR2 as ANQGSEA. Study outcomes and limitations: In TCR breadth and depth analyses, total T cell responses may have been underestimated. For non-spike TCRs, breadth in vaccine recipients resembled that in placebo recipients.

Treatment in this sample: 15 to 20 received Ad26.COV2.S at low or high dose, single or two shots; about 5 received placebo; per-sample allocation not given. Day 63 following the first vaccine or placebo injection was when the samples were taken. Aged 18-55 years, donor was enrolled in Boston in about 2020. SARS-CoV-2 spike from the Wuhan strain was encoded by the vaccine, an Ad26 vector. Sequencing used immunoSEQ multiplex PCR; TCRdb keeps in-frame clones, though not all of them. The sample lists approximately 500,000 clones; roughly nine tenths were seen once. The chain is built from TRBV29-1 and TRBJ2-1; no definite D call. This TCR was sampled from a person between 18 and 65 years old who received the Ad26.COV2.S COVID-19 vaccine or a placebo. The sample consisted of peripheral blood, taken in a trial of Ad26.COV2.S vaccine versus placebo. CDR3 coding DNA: TGCAGCGTTGAAGATCGCGGCCGCTCCTACAATGAGCAGTTCTTC. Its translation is CSVEDRGRSYNEQFF.